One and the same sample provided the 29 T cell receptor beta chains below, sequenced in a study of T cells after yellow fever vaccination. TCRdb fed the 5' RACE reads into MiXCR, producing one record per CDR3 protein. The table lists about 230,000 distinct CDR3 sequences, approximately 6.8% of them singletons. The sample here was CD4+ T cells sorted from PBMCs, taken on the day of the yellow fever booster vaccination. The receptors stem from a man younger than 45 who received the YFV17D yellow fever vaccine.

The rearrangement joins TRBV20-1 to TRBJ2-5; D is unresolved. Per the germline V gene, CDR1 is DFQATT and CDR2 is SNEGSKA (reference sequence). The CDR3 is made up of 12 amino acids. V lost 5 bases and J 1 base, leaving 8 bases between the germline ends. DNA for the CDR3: TGCAGTGCTCCTTCTTTCCAAGAGACCCAGTACTTC. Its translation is CSAPSFQETQYF.

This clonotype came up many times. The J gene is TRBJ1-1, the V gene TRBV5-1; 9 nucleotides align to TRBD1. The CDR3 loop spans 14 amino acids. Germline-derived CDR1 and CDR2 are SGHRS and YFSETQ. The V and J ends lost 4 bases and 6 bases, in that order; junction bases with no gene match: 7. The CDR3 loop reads CASSPGQGLSEAFF. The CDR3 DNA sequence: TGCGCCAGCAGCCCGGGACAGGGCTTATCTGAAGCTTTCTTT.

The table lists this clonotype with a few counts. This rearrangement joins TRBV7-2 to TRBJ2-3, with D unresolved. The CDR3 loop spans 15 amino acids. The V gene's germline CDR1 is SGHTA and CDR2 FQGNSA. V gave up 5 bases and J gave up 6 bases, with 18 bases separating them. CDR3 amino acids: CASSRSRHEVDTQYF. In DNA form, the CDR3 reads TGTGCCAGCAGCCGTAGTCGTCACGAGGTCGATACGCAGTATTTT.

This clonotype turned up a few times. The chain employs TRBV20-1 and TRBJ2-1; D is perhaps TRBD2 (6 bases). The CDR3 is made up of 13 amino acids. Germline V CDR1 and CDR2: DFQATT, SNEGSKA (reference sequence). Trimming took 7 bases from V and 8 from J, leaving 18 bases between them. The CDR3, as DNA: TGCAGTGGGCGGGGACCTTTGTCGTATGAGCAGTTCTTC. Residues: CSGRGPLSYEQFF.

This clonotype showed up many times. CDR3 loop: CASRRLTGGNQPQHF. CDR3 nucleotide sequence: TGTGCCAGCAGGAGATTAACAGGGGGCAATCAGCCCCAGCATTTT. The V and J genes are TRBV6-1 and TRBJ1-5, with 7 bases fitting TRBD1. The CDR3 has 15 residues. Germline lookup yields CDR1 MNHNS and CDR2 SASEGT. The ends lost 6 bases at V and 2 bases at J; junction bases unmatched: 7.

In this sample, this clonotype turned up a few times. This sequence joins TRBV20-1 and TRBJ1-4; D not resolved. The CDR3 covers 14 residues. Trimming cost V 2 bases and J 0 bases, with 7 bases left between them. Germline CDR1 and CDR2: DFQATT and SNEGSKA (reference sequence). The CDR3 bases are TGCAGTGCTAGACAGGATGCAACTAATGAAAAACTGTTTTTT. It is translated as CSARQDATNEKLFF.

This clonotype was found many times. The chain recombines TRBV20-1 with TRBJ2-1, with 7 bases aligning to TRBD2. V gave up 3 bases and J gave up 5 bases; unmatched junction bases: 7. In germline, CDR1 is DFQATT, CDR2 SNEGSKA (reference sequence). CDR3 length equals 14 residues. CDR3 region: CSASLAEGHNEQFF. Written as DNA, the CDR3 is TGCAGTGCTAGCCTAGCGGAAGGACACAATGAGCAGTTCTTC.

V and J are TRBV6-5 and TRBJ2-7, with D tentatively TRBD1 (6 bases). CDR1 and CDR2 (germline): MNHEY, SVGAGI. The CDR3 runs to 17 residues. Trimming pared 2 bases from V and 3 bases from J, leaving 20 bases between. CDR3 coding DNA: TGTGCCAGCAGTTACGGCCGGGGTACAGGGTCGTGCTACGAGCAGTACTTC. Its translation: CASSYGRGTGSCYEQYF.

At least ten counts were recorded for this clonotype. In DNA form, the CDR3 reads TGTGCCAGCAGCTTGGTAACGTGGGCTTTCGGAGGCCAAGAGACCCAGTACTTC. It yields the protein CASSLVTWAFGGQETQYF. The chain carries TRBV11-2 and TRBJ2-5; D is possibly TRBD2 (5 bases). This CDR3 has 18 amino acids. V was pared by 3 bases and J by 1 base, with 21 bases between. Germline CDR1 reads SGHAT; CDR2 reads FQNNGV.

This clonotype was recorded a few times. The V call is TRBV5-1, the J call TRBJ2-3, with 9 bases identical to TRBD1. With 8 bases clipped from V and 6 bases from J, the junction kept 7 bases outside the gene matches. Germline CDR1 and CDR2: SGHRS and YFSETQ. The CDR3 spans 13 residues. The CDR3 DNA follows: TGCGCCAGTGTACAGGGGGCCGGGGATACGCAGTATTTT. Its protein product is CASVQGAGDTQYF. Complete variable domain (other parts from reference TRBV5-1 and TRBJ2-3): KAGVTQTPRYLIKTRGQQVTLSCSPISGHRSVSWYQQTPGQGLQFLFEYFSETQRNKGNFPGRFSGRQFSNSRSEMNVSTLELGDSALYLCASVQGAGDTQYFGPGTRLTVL.

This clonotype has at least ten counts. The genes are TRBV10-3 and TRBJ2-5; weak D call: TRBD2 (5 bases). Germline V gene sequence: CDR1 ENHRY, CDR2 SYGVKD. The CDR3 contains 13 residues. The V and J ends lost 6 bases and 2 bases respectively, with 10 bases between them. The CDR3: CAIRRAEQETQYF. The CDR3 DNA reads TGTGCCATCAGGAGGGCTGAACAAGAGACCCAGTACTTC.

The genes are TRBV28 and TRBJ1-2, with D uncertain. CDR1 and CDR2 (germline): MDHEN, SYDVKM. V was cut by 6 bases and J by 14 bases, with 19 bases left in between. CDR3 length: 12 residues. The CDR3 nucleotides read TGTGCCAGCAGCCTAGAGGAACAGCGCTTGACCTTC. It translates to CASSLEEQRLTF.

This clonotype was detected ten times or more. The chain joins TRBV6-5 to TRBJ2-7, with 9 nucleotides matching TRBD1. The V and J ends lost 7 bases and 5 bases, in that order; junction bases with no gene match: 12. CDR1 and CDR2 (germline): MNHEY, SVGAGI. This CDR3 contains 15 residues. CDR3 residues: CASTHGRQGDHEQYF. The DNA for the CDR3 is TGTGCCAGCACCCACGGGCGACAGGGGGACCACGAGCAGTACTTC.

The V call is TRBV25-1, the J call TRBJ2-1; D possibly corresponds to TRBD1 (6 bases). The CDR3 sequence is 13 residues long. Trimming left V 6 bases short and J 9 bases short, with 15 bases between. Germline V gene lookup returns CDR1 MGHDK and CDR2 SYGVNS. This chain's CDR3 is CASSTPGHPEQFF. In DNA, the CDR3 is TGTGCCAGCAGCACCCCGGGACATCCTGAGCAGTTCTTC.

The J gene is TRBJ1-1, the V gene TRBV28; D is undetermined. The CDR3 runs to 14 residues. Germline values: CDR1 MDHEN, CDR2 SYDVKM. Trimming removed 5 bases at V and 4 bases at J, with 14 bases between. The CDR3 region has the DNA TGTGCCAGCAGTACCCCGATGCCTCCCACTGAAGCTTTCTTT. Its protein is CASSTPMPPTEAFF.

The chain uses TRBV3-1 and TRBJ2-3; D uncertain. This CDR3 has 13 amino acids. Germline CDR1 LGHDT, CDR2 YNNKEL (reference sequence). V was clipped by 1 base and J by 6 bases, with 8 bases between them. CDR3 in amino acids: CASSQGGSDTQYF. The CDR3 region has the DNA TGTGCCAGCAGCCAAGGGGGATCGGATACGCAGTATTTT.

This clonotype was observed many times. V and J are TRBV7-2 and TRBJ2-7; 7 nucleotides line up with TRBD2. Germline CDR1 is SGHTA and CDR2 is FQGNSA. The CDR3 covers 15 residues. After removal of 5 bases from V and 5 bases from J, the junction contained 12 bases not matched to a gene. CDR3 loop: CASSPRTRPSDEQYF. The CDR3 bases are TGTGCCAGCAGCCCTCGGACTAGACCGAGCGACGAGCAGTACTTC.

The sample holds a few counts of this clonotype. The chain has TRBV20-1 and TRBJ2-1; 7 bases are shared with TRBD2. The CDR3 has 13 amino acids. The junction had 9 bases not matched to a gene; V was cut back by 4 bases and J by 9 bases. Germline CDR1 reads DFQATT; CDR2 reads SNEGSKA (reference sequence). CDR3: CSANGGSLFEQFF. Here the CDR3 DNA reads TGCAGTGCTAACGGGGGGTCGTTATTTGAGCAGTTCTTC.

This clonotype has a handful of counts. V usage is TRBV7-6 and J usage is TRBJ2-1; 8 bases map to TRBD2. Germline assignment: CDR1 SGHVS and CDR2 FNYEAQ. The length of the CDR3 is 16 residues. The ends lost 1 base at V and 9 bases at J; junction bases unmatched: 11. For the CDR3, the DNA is TGTGCCAGCAGCTTAGAGGTGGACGGGAGGGGAGGTGAGCAGTTCTTC. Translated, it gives CASSLEVDGRGGEQFF.

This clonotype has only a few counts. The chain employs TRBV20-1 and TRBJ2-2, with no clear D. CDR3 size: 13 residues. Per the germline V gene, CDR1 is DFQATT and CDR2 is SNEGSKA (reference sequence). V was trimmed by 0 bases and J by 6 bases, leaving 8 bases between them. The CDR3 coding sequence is TGCAGTGCTAGAGATCGAAGCGCCGGGGAGCTGTTTTTT. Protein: CSARDRSAGELFF.

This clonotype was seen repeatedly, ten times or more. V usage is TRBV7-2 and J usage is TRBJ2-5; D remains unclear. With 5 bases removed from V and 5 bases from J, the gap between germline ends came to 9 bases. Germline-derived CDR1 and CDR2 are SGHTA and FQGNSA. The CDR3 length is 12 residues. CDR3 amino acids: CASSLSSETQYF. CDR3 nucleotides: TGTGCCAGCAGCCTATCATCGGAGACCCAGTACTTC.

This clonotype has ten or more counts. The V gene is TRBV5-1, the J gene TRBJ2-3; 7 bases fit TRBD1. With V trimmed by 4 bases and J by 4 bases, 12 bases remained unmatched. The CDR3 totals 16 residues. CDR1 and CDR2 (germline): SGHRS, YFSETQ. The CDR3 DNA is TGCGCCAGCAGCGGTGGGACAGCCCACGGGTCAGATACGCAGTATTTT. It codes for CASSGGTAHGSDTQYF. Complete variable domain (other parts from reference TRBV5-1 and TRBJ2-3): KAGVTQTPRYLIKTRGQQVTLSCSPISGHRSVSWYQQTPGQGLQFLFEYFSETQRNKGNFPGRFSGRQFSNSRSEMNVSTLELGDSALYLCASSGGTAHGSDTQYFGPGTRLTVL.

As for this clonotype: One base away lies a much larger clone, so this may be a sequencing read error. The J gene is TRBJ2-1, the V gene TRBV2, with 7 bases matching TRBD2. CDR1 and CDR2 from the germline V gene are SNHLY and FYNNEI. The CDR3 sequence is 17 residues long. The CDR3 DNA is TGTGCCCGCAGCTACAAGAGTCTAGCGGTTTTCTACAATGAGCAGTTCTTC. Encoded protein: CARSYKSLAVFYNEQFF.

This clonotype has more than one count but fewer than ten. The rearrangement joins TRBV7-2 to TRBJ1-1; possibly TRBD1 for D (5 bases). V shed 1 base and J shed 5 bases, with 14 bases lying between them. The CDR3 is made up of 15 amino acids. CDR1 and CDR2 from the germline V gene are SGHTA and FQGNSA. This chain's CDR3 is CASSLGGNRGTEAFF. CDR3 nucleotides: TGTGCCAGCAGCTTAGGGGGCAACCGGGGAACTGAAGCTTTCTTT. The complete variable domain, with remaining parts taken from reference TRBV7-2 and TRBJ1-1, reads GAGVSQSPSNKVTEKGKDVELRCDPISGHTALYWYRQSLGQGLEFLIYFQGNSAPDKSGLPSDRFSAERTGGSVSTLTIQRTQQEDSAVYLCASSLGGNRGTEAFFGQGTRLTVV.

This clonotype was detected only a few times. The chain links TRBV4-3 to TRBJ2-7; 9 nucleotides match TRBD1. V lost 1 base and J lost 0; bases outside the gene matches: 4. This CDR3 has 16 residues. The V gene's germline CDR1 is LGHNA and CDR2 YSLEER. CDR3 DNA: TGCGCCAGCAGCCAAGGTGGACAGGGGATCTCCTACGAGCAGTACTTC. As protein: CASSQGGQGISYEQYF.

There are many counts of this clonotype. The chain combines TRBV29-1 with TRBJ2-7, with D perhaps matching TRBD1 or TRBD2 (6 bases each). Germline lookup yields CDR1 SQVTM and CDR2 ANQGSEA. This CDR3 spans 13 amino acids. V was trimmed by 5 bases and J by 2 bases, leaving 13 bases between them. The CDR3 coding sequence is TGCAGCGTTAGGGGGACTCTAGCCTACGAGCAGTACTTC. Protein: CSVRGTLAYEQYF.

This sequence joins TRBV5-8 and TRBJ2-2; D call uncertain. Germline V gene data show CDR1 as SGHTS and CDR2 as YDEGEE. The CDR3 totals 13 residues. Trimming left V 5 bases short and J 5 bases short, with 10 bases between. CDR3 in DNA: TGTGCCAGCAGTCCTACCCATACCGGGGAGCTGTTTTTT. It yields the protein CASSPTHTGELFF.

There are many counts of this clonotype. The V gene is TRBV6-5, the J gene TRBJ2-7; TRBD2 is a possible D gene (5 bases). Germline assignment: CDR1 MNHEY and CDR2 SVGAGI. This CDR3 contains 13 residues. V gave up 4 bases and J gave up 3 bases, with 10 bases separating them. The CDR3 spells CASSFGVNYEQYF. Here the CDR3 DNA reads TGTGCCAGCAGTTTCGGGGTAAACTACGAGCAGTACTTC.

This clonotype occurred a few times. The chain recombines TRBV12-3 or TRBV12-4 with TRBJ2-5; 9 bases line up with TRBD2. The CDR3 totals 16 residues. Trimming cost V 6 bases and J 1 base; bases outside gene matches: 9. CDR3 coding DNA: TGTGCCAGCAGCCCCAGGATAGCGGGAGCCCAAGAGACCCAGTACTTC. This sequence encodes CASSPRIAGAQETQYF.